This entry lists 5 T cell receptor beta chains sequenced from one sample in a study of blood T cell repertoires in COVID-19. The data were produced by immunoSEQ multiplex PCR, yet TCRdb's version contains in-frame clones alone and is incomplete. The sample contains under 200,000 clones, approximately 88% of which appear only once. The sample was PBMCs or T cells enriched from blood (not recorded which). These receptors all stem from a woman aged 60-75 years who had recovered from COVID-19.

CDR3 bases: TGTGCCAGCAGCTTAGTGGTGGGACAGGGATATTCACCCCTCCACTTT. As protein: CASSLVVGQGYSPLHF. The V and J genes are TRBV11-2 and TRBJ1-6, with TRBD1 matching 9 bases. J was trimmed by 8 bases and V by 1 base; bases with no gene match: 6. The CDR3 spans 16 residues. Germline values: CDR1 SGHAT, CDR2 FQNNGV.

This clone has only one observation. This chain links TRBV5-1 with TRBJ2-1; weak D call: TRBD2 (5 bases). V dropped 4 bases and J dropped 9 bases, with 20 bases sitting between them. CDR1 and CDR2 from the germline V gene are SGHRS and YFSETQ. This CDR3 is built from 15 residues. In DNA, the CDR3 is TGCGCCAGCAGCCGATACCGGACTGCCCAAATTGAGCAGTTCTTC. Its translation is CASSRYRTAQIEQFF.

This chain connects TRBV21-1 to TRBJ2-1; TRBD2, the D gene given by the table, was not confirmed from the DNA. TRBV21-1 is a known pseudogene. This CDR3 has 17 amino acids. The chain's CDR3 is CASSKAEGGGPYNEQFF. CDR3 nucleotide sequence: TGTGCCAGCAGCAAAGCGGAGGGAGGGGGGCCCTACAATGAGCAGTTCTTC.

The CDR3 reads CASSKGQKEFYSNQPQHF. The CDR3 DNA sequence: TGTGCCAGCAGTAAAGGACAGAAAGAATTTTATAGCAATCAGCCCCAGCATTTT. This chain links TRBV6-1 with TRBJ1-5, with D possibly TRBD1 on 6 matching bases. V gave up 5 bases and J gave up 0 bases, with 20 bases separating them. The length of the CDR3 is 18 residues. In germline, CDR1 is MNHNS, CDR2 SASEGT.

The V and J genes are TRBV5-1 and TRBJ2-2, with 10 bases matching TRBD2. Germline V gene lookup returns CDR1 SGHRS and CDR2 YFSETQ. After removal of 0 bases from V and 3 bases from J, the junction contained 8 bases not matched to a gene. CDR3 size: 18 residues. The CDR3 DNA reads TGCGCCAGCAGCTTGGGACTAGCGGGCAGAGGGGACACCGGGGAGCTGTTTTTT. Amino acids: CASSLGLAGRGDTGELFF.